The subject of this entry is one TCR beta chain. What it recognizes is unknown. The data were taken from a study of CD8 T cells in Susac syndrome. As for the study in general: At the time their blood was drawn, patients with Susac syndrome were either therapy-naive, on corticosteroids (with some of them also receiving intravenous immunoglobulin), or on intravenous immunoglobulin alone.

Random-hexamer reverse transcription was applied to roughly 0.5 to 1 ug RNA. By means of immunoSEQ multiplex PCR, TCR beta CDR3 spanning 54 Vbeta and 13 Jbeta underwent amplification. Each CDR3 protein is one row after TCRdb ran MiXCR on the immunoSEQ multiplex PCR reads. The sample lists around 150,000 distinct CDR3 sequences; approximately 96% were seen once. Study results and caveats: The number of individuals included in the study's TCR sequencing and HLA analysis was acknowledged as relatively small.

The sequenced sample consisted of CD4+ T cells from PBMCs. The TCR sequence derives from a human donor with Susac syndrome.

CDR3 amino acids: CASSNWDRGQETQYF. The CDR3 nucleotides are TGTGCCAGTAGTAACTGGGACAGGGGACAAGAGACCCAGTACTTC. The genes are TRBV19 and TRBJ2-5; 10 bases are shared with TRBD1. V trimming: 4 bases; J trimming: 2 bases; junction bases outside the gene matches: 4. Germline CDR1 reads LNHDA; CDR2 reads SQIVND (reference sequence). This CDR3 spans 15 amino acids. The full variable domain, its missing parts supplied by reference TRBV19 and TRBJ2-5, is DGGITQSPKYLFRKEGQNVTLSCEQNLNHDAMYWYRQDPGQGLRLIYYSQIVNDFQKGDIAEGYSVSREKKESFPLTVTSAQKNPTAFYLCASSNWDRGQETQYFGPGTRLLVL.